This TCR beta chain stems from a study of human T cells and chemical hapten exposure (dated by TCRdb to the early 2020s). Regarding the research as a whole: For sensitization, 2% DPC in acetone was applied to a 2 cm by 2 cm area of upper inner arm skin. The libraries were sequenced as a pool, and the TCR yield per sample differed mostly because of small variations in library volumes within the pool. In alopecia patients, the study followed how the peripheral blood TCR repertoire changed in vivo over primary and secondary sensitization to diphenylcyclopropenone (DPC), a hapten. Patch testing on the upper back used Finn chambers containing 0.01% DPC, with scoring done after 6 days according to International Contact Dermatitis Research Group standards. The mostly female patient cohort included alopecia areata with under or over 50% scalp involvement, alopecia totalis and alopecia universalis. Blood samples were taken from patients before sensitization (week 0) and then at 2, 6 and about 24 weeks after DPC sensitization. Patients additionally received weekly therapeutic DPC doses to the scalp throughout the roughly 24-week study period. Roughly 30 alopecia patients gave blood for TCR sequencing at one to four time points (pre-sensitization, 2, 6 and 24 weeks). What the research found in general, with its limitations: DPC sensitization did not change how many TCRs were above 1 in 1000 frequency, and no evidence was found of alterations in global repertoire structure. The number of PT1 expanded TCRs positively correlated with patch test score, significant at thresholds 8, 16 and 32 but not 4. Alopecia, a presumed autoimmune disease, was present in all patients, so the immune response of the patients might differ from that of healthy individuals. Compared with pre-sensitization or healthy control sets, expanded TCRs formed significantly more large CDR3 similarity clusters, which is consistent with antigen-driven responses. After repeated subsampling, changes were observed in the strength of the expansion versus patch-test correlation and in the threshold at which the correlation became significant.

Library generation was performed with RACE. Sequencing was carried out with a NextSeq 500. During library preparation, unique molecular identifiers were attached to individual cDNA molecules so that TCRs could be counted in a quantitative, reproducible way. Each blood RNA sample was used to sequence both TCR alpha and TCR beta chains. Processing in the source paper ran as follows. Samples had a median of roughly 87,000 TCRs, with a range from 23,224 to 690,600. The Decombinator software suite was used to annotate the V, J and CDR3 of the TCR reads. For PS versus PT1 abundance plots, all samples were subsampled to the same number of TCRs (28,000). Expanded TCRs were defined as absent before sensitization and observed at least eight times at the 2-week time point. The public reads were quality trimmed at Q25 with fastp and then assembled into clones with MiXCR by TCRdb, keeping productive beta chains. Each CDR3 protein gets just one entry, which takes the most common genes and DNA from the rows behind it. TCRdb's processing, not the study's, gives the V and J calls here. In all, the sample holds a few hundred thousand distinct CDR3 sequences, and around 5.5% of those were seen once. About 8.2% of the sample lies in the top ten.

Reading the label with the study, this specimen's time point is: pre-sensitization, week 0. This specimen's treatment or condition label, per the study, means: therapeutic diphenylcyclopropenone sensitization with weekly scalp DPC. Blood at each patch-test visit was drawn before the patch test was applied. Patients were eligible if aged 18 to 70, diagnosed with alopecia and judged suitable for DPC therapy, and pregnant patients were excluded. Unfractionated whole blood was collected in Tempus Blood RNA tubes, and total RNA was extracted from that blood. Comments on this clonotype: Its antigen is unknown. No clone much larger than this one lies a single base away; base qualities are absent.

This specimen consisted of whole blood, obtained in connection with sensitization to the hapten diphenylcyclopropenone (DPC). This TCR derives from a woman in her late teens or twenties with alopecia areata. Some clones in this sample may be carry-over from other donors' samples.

The CDR3: CASSLATEGEQYF. The DNA is TGTGCCAGCAGCTTAGCGACGGAGGGCGAGCAGTACTTC. The rearrangement combines TRBV7-9 with TRBJ2-7; TRBD2 could be the D gene, as 6 bases match. V loses 0 bases of germline sequence and J loses 6 bases, and the interval between the two ends is 9 bases. CDR1 SEHNR and CDR2 FQNEAQ are derived from the germline V gene (reference sequence). There are 13 amino acids in the CDR3, from cysteine to phenylalanine inclusive. Of all the DNA, just the CDR3 is kept, 39 bases in frame from base 1.